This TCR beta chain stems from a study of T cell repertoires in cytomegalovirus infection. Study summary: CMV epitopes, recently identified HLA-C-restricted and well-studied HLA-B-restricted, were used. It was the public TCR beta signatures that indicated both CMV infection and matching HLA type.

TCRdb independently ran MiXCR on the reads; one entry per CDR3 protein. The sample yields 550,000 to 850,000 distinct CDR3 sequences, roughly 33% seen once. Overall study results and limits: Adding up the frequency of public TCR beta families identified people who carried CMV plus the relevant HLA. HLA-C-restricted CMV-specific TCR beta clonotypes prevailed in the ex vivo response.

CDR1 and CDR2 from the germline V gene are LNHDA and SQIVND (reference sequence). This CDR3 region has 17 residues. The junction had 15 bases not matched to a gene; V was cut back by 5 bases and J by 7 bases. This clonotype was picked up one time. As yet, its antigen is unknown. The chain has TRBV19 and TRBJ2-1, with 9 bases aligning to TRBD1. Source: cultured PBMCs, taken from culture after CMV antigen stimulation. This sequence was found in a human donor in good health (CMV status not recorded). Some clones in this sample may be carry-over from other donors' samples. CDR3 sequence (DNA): TGTGCCAGTAGTCCTGCCCCCCGGGACAGGGTGAGAAATGAGCAGTTCTTC. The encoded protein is CASSPAPRDRVRNEQFF.